Below, 4 T cell receptor beta chains from the same sample are listed, as sequenced in a study of T cells in Graves' hyperthyroidism and ophthalmopathy. Researchers amplified the TCR beta CDR3 regions from RNA transcripts. When the TCR CDR3 underwent first-round RT-PCR, the HTBI primer set was used. A single record per CDR3 protein comes from TCRdb applying MiXCR to the multiplex PCR reads. The sample lists some 600,000 distinct CDR3 sequences; 35% to 55% were seen once. Sequenced: peripheral blood or thyroid tissue (not recorded which). Every receptor here comes from a woman aged 18-29 years with Graves' hyperthyroidism.

V and J are TRBV19 and TRBJ1-5; D gene unclear. CDR3 length: 10 amino acids. The germline V gene has CDR1 LNHDA and CDR2 SQIVND (reference sequence). V lost 5 bases, J lost 12 bases, and 8 bases lay in between. CDR3 residues: CASSLPDQHF. CDR3 sequence (DNA): TGTGCCAGTAGTCTCCCGGACCAGCATTTT.

This clonotype was found many times. This chain uses TRBV24-1 with TRBJ1-2; no clear D gene. Germline CDR1 is KGHDR and CDR2 is SFDVKD. The length of the CDR3 is 12 residues. V gave up 4 bases and J gave up 4 bases, with 6 bases separating them. Written as DNA, the CDR3 is TGTGCCACCAGTGAGGGGTCCTATGGCTACACCTTC. Protein: CATSEGSYGYTF.

This clonotype occurred a few times. The V gene is TRBV4-1, the J gene TRBJ2-5; a possible D gene is TRBD2 (6 bases). Germline CDR1 reads MGHRA; CDR2 reads YSYEKL. The V gene lost 0 bases and the J gene lost 6 bases, with 14 bases spanning the gap. The CDR3 length is 15 residues. The CDR3 sequence: CASSQDHGGRQTQYF. The CDR3 DNA is TGCGCCAGCAGCCAAGATCATGGAGGGAGACAGACCCAGTACTTC.

This clonotype was picked up many times. Sequence at one end of the junction differs from germline and may be a read error. CDR3 amino acids: CAIGEVAAGTEAFF. The CDR3 bases are TGTGCCATCGGTGAAGTCGCAGCGGGCACTGAAGCTTTCTTT. The chain uses TRBV10-3 and TRBJ1-1; the D is unclear. CDR1 ENHRY and CDR2 SYGVKD come from the germline V gene. This CDR3 has 14 residues.